Detailed here is one T cell receptor (beta chain). Germline V gene data show CDR1 as SGHVS and CDR2 as FQNEAQ. V was cut by 0 bases and J by 2 bases, with 7 bases left in between. The CDR3 consists of 14 residues. As defined, naive CD8 cells were CD45RO-negative and positively selected for CCR7, with terminally differentiated effector memory CD45RA+ cells excluded. Assay: immunoSEQ multiplex PCR; the TCRdb copy retains only in-frame clones and omits some. The table records approximately 2,200,000 clones, roughly 91% of them present only once. This sample was included in a study of shared clonotypes between healthy human individuals.

This chain links TRBV7-8 with TRBJ2-5; TRBD2 might be the D (6 bases). Sample: naive CD8+ T cells from PBMCs. The sequence was collected from a man aged 18 to 30 in good health. Some clones in this sample may be carry-over from other donors' samples. The CDR3 nucleotides read TGTGCCAGCAGCTTAGCGGGGGGTCAAGAGACCCAGTACTTC. Its protein product is CASSLAGGQETQYF.